The rows below give T cell receptor beta chains drawn from one sample of a study of T cell clones after liver transplantation. The assay was immunoSEQ multiplex PCR, and TCRdb's table has in-frame clones only and misses some. The sample records just over 80,000 clones, around four fifths being singletons. This sample comprised CD4+ T cells from blood, obtained 45 to 46 months after liver transplant. These receptors came from a human patient who received a liver transplant. The T cells may partly be graft donor cells. Both conserved end residues are part of each CDR3. D genes are given only for firm matches.

DNA: TGTGCCAGTAGGGGGGGACAGGCGGGGAATCAGCCCCAGCATTTT; CDR3: CASRGGQAGNQPQHF; D: TRBD1; J: TRBJ1-5; V: TRBV19
DNA: TGTGCCAGCAGTTTAGGGGTAGGGTCAGATACGCAGTATTTT; CDR3: CASSLGVGSDTQYF; D: -; J: TRBJ2-3; V: TRBV28
DNA: TGTGCCAGTAGTAGGTTGGCAAACTACAATGAGCAGTTCTTC; CDR3: CASSRLANYNEQFF; D: -; J: TRBJ2-1; V: TRBV19
DNA: TGTGCCAGCAGCCGGGACAGGGGAGAGACCCAGTACTTC; CDR3: CASSRDRGETQYF; D: TRBD1; J: TRBJ2-5; V: TRBV28
DNA: TGCGCCAGCAGATTTACTCGGGACAGGGATCCTGGGGCCAACGTCCTGACTTTC; CDR3: CASRFTRDRDPGANVLTF; D: TRBD1; J: TRBJ2-6; V: TRBV4-1
DNA: TGTGCCAGCAAGTCAGACTCCTACGAGCAGTACTTC; CDR3: CASKSDSYEQYF; D: -; J: TRBJ2-7; V: TRBV2
DNA: TGTGCCAGCAGGGGACAGGGGGCCCTGAGTAGCAATCAGCCCCAGCATTTT; CDR3: CASRGQGALSSNQPQHF; D: TRBD1; J: TRBJ1-5; V: TRBV28
DNA: TGCGCCAGCAGCACAGGGACAGCCGACTCCTACGAGCAGTACTTC; CDR3: CASSTGTADSYEQYF; D: TRBD1; J: TRBJ2-7; V: TRBV5-1
DNA: TGCGCCAGCAGCTCTTTTACAGGTCTGAACACTGAAGCTTTCTTT; CDR3: CASSSFTGLNTEAFF; D: -; J: TRBJ1-1; V: TRBV5-1
DNA: TGCAGCGCCGTGGGGACTAGACAAGAGACCCAGTACTTC; CDR3: CSAVGTRQETQYF; D: TRBD2; J: TRBJ2-5; V: TRBV29-1
DNA: TGTGCCAGCAGACTGGGACAGTGGGATACCGGGGAGCTGTTTTTT; CDR3: CASRLGQWDTGELFF; D: TRBD1; J: TRBJ2-2; V: TRBV27
DNA: TGTGCCAGCAGCCGGCCCGGAAACACCATATATTTT; CDR3: CASSRPGNTIYF; D: -; J: TRBJ1-3; V: TRBV6-5